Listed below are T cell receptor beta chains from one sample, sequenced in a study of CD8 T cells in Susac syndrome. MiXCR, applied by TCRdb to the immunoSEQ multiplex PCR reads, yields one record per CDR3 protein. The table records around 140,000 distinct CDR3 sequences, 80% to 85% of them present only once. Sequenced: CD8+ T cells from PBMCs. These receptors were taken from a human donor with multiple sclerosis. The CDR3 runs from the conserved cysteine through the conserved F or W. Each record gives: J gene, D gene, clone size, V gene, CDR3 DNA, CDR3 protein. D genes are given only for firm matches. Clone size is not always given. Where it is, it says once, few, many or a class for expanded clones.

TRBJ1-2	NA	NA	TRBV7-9	TGTGCCAGCAGCTCCTATCGACGGCCCAACTATGGCTACACCTTC	CASSSYRRPNYGYTF
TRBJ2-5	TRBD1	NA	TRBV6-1	TGTGCCAGCAGCTTATGGACAGGGGCACAAGAGACCCAGTACTTC	CASSLWTGAQETQYF
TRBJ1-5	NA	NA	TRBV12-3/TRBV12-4	TGTGCCAGCAGTCCCGGGGTGCGGCCCCAGCATTTT	CASSPGVRPQHF
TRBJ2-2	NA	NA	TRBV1	TGCACCAGCAGCCAAGACTCGACTAGCGGGGACAACACCGGGGAGCTGTTTTTT	CTSSQDSTSGDNTGELFF
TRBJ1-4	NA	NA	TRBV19	TGTGCCAGTAGTATGAGAACTAATGAAAAACTGTTTTTT	CASSMRTNEKLFF
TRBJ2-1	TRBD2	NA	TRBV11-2	TGTGCCAGCAGCCCTGGACTAGCGGGAAGGGTCTACAATGAGCAGTTCTTC	CASSPGLAGRVYNEQFF
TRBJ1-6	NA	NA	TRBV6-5	TGTGCCAGCAGTTACTACCCCGACAGGACAGCGAGCTCCTATAATTCACCCCTCCACTTT	CASSYYPDRTASSYNSPLHF
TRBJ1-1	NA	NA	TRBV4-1	TGCGCCAGCAGCCAAGATTTACAGCTGAACACTGAAGCTTTCTTT	CASSQDLQLNTEAFF
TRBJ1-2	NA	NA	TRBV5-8	TGTGCCAGCAGCTTGGCGGGTGACAGCGTCCCCTATGGCTACACCTTC	CASSLAGDSVPYGYTF
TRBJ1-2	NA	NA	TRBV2	TGTGCCAGCACCCTGACTATAAACTATGGCTACACCTTC	CASTLTINYGYTF
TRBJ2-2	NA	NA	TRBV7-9	TGTGCCAGCAGCTCAATCACCGGGGAGCTGTTTTTT	CASSSITGELFF
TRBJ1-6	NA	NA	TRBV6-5	TGTGCCAGCAGCACGGGTTCCATGGGGTCACCCCTCCACTTT	CASSTGSMGSPLHF
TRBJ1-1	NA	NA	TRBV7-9	TGTGCCAGCAGCTTAGTGGAGACAGTTGAAGCTTTCTTT	CASSLVETVEAFF
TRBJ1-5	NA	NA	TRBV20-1	TGCAGTGCTAGAGTTTCGGACCCCAAGAAGGATCAGCCCCAGCATTTT	CSARVSDPKKDQPQHF
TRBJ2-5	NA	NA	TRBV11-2	TGTGCCAGCAGCTTAGGGGCAGGGGTAATAGAGACCCAGTACTTC	CASSLGAGVIETQYF
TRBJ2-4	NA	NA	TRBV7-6	TGTGCCAGCAGCTTAGAGAGTGGAAGGGTCGACATTCAGTACTTC	CASSLESGRVDIQYF
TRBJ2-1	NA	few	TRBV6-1	TGTGCCAGCACCTCGGGACTCAGAAATGAGCAGTTCTTC	CASTSGLRNEQFF
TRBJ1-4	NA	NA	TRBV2	TGTGCCAGCAGCGTGGACGGGGAGAGGGAAAAACTGTTTTTT	CASSVDGEREKLFF
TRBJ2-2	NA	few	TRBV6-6	TGTGCCTCTGGAGGGGGCTGGGTTAACACCGGGGAGCTGTTTTTT	CASGGGWVNTGELFF
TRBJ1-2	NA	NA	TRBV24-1	TGTGCCACCAGTGATCTCTACACTGGAGGCTACACCTTC	CATSDLYTGGYTF